This T cell receptor (beta chain) was identified during a study of cytomegalovirus exposure and HLA in healthy donors (dated by TCRdb to about 2017). The study in broad terms: An earlier analysis of some 500 of the donors reported 250 to 300 Gb of sequence data and some 120 million unique TCR beta sequences from approximately 180 million T cells. About 300 gigabases of sequencing data and around 87 million unique TCR sequences were included in an early release covering several hundred HLA-typed donors. Among the approximately 430 genotyped donors, approximately 76% belonged to the genetic ancestry cluster associated with self-reported Caucasian donors. The study aimed to test whether cataloging public T cell receptors could reveal signatures of past pathogen exposure. The T cell repertoires of 550 to 850 subjects were profiled by immunosequencing and related to cytomegalovirus serostatus. Along with the approximately 650-subject first cohort, a separate validation cohort of about 110 different subjects was used. To predict cytomegalovirus infection status, the study brought together high-throughput TCR immunosequencing, statistical association of individual TCRs with disease status, and machine learning. To study patterns of TCR occurrence, a later analysis re-analyzed previously published TCR beta repertoires from around 660 donors and added high-resolution HLA genotyping. In the later analysis, no new phenotypic data were used to find candidate immune exposures; instead, reliance was placed on TCR beta sequences and their occurrence across donors. An earlier analysis of 587 of the donors used high-throughput TCR beta sequencing to judge whether each TCR beta V gene segment behaved as functional or pseudogenic. Alongside the repertoire data, information on donor age, sex, ethnicity and CMV serostatus was compiled. A later genetic analysis took genome-wide SNP genotypes for about 55% of the roughly 700 donors and used that subset as a discovery cohort. Every discovery cohort repertoire had been produced on one sequencing platform. Class I and class II HLA loci were covered by the typing at four-digit resolution. The number of donors typed differed by locus, with about 629-630 for A, B, C, DRB1 and DQB1, around 520 for DQA1, nearly 610 for DPA1, and over 400 for DPB1. Four to six DR-DQ haplotypes were handled as single units for association and clustering, since linkage in the cohort was strong. Among roughly 400 genotyped donors of the cohort, an average of roughly 230,000 unique TCR beta nucleotide sequences was sequenced per donor, of which about 18% were non-productive. Overall results and qualifications from the work: An association between a missense DCLRE1C variant and V-gene and J-gene trimming of TCR beta chains was found in a later genetic analysis and replicated in an independent cohort. Compared with equally common non-associated chains, HLA-associated TCR beta chains in a later analysis were more clonally expanded and had lower generation probabilities. An earlier analysis of several hundred of the donors showed that most TCR beta V segments appeared in productive rearrangements either about 87% or about 30% of the time, which broadly matched IMGT annotations. In vitro tests confirmed that a few of the cytomegalovirus-associated TCR beta chains recognize cytomegalovirus antigens. Most TCR sequences were observed very rarely across donors, whereas some public TCRs were present in many individuals. In a later analysis, the rate of TCR association differed among HLA loci, with DRB1 alleles having the most associated TCRs and HLA-C alleles having the fewest. A later analysis associated about 17,000 TCR beta sequences with specific HLA alleles at a false discovery rate of 0.05. The cohort was sequenced for TCR beta chains only, and without alpha or paired-chain data the features that could be detected were limited. A cluster of highly shared sequence variants was judged likely to be a technical artifact of the sequencing pipeline. Presence/absence analyses assumed roughly uniform sequencing depth across donors, an assumption that may not hold. In a later analysis, several top co-occurrence clusters were reported to appear linked to parvovirus B19, influenza, CMV and Epstein-Barr virus. A later analysis found that most CMV-associated TCR beta chains appeared HLA-restricted, with HLA associations seemingly driven largely by CMV exposure. Because counts were too low, some 17 rarely observed V segments, including chromosome 9 orphons, were excluded from the earlier analysis of 500 to 700 of the donors. A later genetic analysis reported fewer N-insertions in productive TCRs among donors in an Asian-associated ancestry cluster than the roughly 670-donor mean. The classifier was reported to diagnose cytomegalovirus status with high specificity and sensitivity in both the original cohort and the validation cohort. Because the 87-base-pair reads could not distinguish some IMGT-functional V segments, including TRBV6-2 and TRBV6-3, those segments were excluded. Because HLA typing was missing for some donors at each locus, association tests included only the typed subset. Linkage disequilibrium might explain the correlated functional status among segregating V segments, but an unknown experimental factor could not be ruled out. A further reported finding was that TCR beta sequences accurately predicted the HLA-A and HLA-B alleles for most subjects in the first cohort. CMV serostatus was the only immune exposure information available for the cohort. The authors suggested that the approach could potentially be generalized to other disease states and immunological phenotypes. The study gave a list of some 150 TCR beta chains associated with cytomegalovirus. When HLA alleles, especially DR and DQ, strongly co-occurred, TCR associations were difficult to assign to individual alleles.

Library creation used the immunoSEQ multiplex PCR assay. The multiplex PCR relied on a mix of 60 forward primers for TCR Vbeta segments and 13 reverse primers for TCR Jbeta segments. Amplification of the CDR3 region of rearranged TCR beta genes was performed with a multiplex PCR assay on genomic DNA. The amplified TCR beta libraries were sequenced on the Illumina HiSeq System as 87-base-pair reads. The authors' analysis ran thus. In a later analysis, tens of millions of unique TCR beta chains were counted across the roughly 610 repertoires, and approximately 11 million of these chains were shared by at least two donors. To remove PCR and sequencing errors, raw reads were error-corrected and collapsed into unique sequences using a nearest-neighbor algorithm that merged closely related sequences. To assign V, D and J gene segments, CDR3 sequences were aligned to IMGT reference sequences. For a sequence to be retained, a match of at least six nucleotides was required to both a V gene segment and a J gene segment. Rearrangements were called productive when the CDR3 lacked stop codons and stayed in frame with V and J; all others were non-productive. Following IMGT convention, CDR3 was defined as the stretch from the second conserved V-encoded cysteine to the conserved J-encoded phenylalanine. Sequences without an unambiguous match to a single V gene segment were excluded from the earlier analysis of approximately 560 of the donors. In an earlier analysis of roughly 600 of the donors, a V segment was called functional when productive rearrangements were above 56.7%, and segregating when the standard deviation between donors exceeded 5%. A statistical classification framework was built to diagnose cytomegalovirus status from the catalog of TCR beta chain sequences. V and J gene assignment, in a later analysis, came from comparing TCR nucleotide sequences with IMGT/GENE-DB human TR gene sequences. In a later analysis, CDR3 sequences and most-parsimonious VDJ recombination scenarios were assigned using the TCRdist pipeline. A later analysis defined each TCR beta chain by its CDR3 amino acid sequence plus V-gene family, and excluded reads lacking a unique V-gene family. A later analysis removed 550 to 700 highly shared, low-generation-probability nucleotide sequences to deal with suspected cross-contamination and a sequencing artifact. A later analysis calculated a clonal expansion index for each public chain from normalized within-repertoire ranks of inferred template counts. In a later analysis, generation probabilities were computed using a VDJ recombination model fitted to out-of-frame rearrangements, and the results were checked against IGoR. In a later analysis, TCR-TCR, TCR-HLA and TCR-CMV co-occurrence was scored with hypergeometric tests, and a repertoire-size bias correction was applied to TCR pairs. In a later analysis, false discovery rates were estimated by permuting HLA or CMV assignments 20 times. A later analysis grouped co-occurring TCRs with DBSCAN, adding TCRdist sequence similarity when clustering within HLA-allele-positive subsets. Co-occurrence clustering excluded repertoires with fewer than 30,000 or more than 120,000 public chains, plus five with anomalous nucleotide sharing. TCRdb limited this immuneACCESS table to in-frame rearrangements with V and J called. A share of clones is missing; checked studies link under half to unresolved V genes, and the rest is unexplained. V, J and clone size reflect that table, while D and trimming were determined from the DNA. The sample table shows 150,000 to 200,000 clones, and 80% to 90% are seen once. The top ten clonotypes cover roughly 0.75% of the sample.

V is reduced by 4 bases and J by 4 bases, leaving a spacing of 17 bases between them. Counted from cysteine to phenylalanine, this CDR3 has 15 amino acids. Left in the record is the CDR3 DNA by itself, 45 bases read in frame from the first base. The CDR1 and CDR2 encoded by the germline V gene are SQVTM and ANQGSEA. The cohort comprised under 700 healthy bone marrow donors. Cohort members were all nominally healthy when sampled, although unrecorded immune exposures were likely present. The donor tested CMV seronegative, placing the donor among the 300 to 400 seronegative members of the cohort. Every donor gave a peripheral blood sample, and the peripheral blood mononuclear cells from that sample were used for TCR beta sequencing. The Qiagen DNeasy Blood Extraction Kit was used to extract genomic DNA from the blood cell samples. This clone was seen only once. Its antigen remains undetermined. Base qualities are not at hand, and no much larger clone is one base apart.

Sequencing used PBMCs. This clonotype was obtained from a woman in her late teens or twenties in good health and CMV-seronegative. Rearrangement joined TRBV29-1 to TRBJ2-1; the D segment could be TRBD2, given 6 matching bases. The CDR3 region reads CSVGGRLASYNEQFF. The sequence in DNA is TGCAGCGTTGGGGGCAGGCTAGCGTCGTACAATGAGCAGTTCTTC.